The text below deals with one T cell receptor beta chain. Its antigen is unknown. The sample holds no much larger clone one base away, and base qualities are not on file. The entry originates in a study of cytomegalovirus exposure and HLA in healthy donors (dated by TCRdb to the late 2010s). Background for the entire study: The approximately 710 repertoires of the first cohort and the 95 to 150 validation repertoires were produced on the same platform, according to a later analysis. The study aimed to test whether signatures of past pathogen exposure could be identified by cataloging public T cell receptors. A separate validation cohort of roughly 120 different subjects was used in addition to the roughly 700-subject first cohort. To predict cytomegalovirus infection status, the study combined high-throughput TCR immunosequencing, statistical association of individual TCRs with disease status, and machine learning.

CDR3 length: 15 amino acids, cysteine to phenylalanine. CDR3 DNA only is kept here, 45 bases in frame from base 1. CDR1 and CDR2, looked up from the germline V gene (reference sequence), are LNHDA and SQIVND. Trimming takes 3 bases from V and 4 bases from J, and the germline ends sit 16 bases apart. The library was prepared using the immunoSEQ multiplex PCR assay. As for the original processing: A statistical classification framework was built to diagnose cytomegalovirus status from the catalog of TCR beta chain sequences. As stored in TCRdb, this immuneACCESS dataset retains in-frame rearrangements with V and J assigned. A fraction of the clones does not appear; measured against another copy, unresolved V genes explain less than half of the discrepancy, and the remainder lacks a known reason. D and trimming come from the DNA, and the V and J calls and clone size come from that table. This sample holds some 260,000 clones; around 91% were observed only once. The ten largest clones capture 3% to 3.5% of the sample.

The investigation overall reported the following: Cytomegalovirus status was reported to be diagnosed by the classifier with high specificity and sensitivity in both the original and validation cohorts. A later analysis found that TCRs clustered in the first cohort also tended to co-occur in the 120 or so validation repertoires, with about 94% of cluster scores above 0. The study listed approximately 150 TCR beta chains as associated with cytomegalovirus. In vitro tests confirmed that three of the cytomegalovirus-associated TCR beta chains recognize cytomegalovirus antigens. A later analysis lacked HLA typing for the validation cohort, so it scored co-occurrence in that cohort across all 110 or so repertoires. The authors suggested that the approach could potentially be extended to other disease states and immunological phenotypes. While some public TCRs were present in many individuals, most TCR sequences turned up only very rarely across donors.

Separate from the roughly 650-subject first cohort, the validation cohort of 90 to 150 subjects was the group to which the donors belonged. The chain was built from TRBV19 and TRBJ2-7; 5 matching bases give a weak D call of TRBD2. This sequence originates from a woman in her twenties or thirties in good health and CMV-seronegative. The material sequenced was PBMCs. The DNA reads as follows: TGTGCCAGTAGTATTGGTCAGGAGGCCTTTTACGAGCAGTACTTC. It translates to CASSIGQEAFYEQYF.